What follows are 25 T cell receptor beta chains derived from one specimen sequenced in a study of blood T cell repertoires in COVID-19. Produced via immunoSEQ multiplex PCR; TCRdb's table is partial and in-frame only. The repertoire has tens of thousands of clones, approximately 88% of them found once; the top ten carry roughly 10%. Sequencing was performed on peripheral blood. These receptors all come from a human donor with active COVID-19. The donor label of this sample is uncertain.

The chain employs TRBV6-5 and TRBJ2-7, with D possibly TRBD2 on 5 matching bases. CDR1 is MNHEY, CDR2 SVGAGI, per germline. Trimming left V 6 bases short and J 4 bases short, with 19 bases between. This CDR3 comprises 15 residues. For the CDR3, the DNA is TGTGCCAGCAGCTTAGGGCTGGAGGTTCATTACGAGCAGTACTTC. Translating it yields CASSLGLEVHYEQYF.

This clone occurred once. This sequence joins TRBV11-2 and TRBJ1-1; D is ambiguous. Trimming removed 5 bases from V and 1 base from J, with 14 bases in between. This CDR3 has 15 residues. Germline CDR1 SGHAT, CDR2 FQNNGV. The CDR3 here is CASSPRVGRNTEAFF. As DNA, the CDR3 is TGTGCCAGCAGCCCCCGAGTCGGGAGGAACACTGAAGCTTTCTTT. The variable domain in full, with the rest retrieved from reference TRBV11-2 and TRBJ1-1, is EAGVAQSPRYKIIEKRQSVAFWCNPISGHATLYWYQQILGQGPKLLIQFQNNGVVDDSQLPKDRFSAERLKGVDSTLKIQPAKLEDSAVYLCASSPRVGRNTEAFFGQGTRLTVV.

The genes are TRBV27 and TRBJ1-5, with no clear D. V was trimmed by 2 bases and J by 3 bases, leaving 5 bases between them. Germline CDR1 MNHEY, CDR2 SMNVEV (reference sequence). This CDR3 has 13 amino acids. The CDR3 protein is CASSLNYNQPQHF. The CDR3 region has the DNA TGTGCCAGCAGTTTAAATTACAATCAGCCCCAGCATTTT.

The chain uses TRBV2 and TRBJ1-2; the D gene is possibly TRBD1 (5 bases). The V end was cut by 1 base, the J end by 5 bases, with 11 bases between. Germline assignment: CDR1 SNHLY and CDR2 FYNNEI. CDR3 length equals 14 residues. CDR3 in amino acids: CASSEGGARYGYTF. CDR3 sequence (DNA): TGTGCCAGCAGTGAAGGCGGGGCGCGTTATGGCTACACCTTC.

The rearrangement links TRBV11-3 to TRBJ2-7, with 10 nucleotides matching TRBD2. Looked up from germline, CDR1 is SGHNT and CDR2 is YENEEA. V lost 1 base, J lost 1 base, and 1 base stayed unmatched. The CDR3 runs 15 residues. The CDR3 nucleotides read TGTGCCAGCAGCTTAGGAGCGGGAGGGTCCTACGAGCAGTACTTC. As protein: CASSLGAGGSYEQYF. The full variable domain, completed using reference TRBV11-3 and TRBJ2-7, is EAGVVQSPRYKIIEKKQPVAFWCNPISGHNTLYWYLQNLGQGPELLIRYENEEAVDDSQLPKDRFSAERLKGVDSTLKIQPAELGDSAVYLCASSLGAGGSYEQYFGPGTRLTVT.

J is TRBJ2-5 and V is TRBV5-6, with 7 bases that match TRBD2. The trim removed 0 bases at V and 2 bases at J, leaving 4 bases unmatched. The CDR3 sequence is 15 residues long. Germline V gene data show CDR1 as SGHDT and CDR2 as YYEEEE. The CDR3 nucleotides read TGTGCCAGCAGCTTGGTTGGACTAGGGCAAGAGACCCAGTACTTC. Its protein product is CASSLVGLGQETQYF.

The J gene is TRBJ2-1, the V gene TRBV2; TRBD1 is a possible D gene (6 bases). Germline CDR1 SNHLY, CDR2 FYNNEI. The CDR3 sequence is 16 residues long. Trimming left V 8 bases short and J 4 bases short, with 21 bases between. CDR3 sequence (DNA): TGTGCCAGCTCCTGGATGACAGGTACGGGTTACAATGAGCAGTTCTTC. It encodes CASSWMTGTGYNEQFF. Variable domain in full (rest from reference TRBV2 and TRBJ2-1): EPEVTQTPSHQVTQMGQEVILRCVPISNHLYFYWYRQILGQKVEFLVSFYNNEISEKSEIFDDQFSVERPDGSNFTLKIRSTKLEDSAMYFCASSWMTGTGYNEQFFGPGTRLTVL.

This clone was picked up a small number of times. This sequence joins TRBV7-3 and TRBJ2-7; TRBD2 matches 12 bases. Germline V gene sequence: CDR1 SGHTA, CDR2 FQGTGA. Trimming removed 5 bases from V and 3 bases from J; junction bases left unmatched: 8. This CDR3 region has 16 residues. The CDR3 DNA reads TGTGCCAGCAGCGCAAATACTAGCGGGAGGTTCTACGAGCAGTACTTC. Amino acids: CASSANTSGRFYEQYF.

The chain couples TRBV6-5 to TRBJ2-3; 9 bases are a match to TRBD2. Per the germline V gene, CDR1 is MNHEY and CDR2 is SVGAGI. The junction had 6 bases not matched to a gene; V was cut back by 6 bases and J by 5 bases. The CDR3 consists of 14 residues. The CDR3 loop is CASSLGLAIDTQYF. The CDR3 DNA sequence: TGTGCCAGCAGCCTAGGACTAGCGATAGATACGCAGTATTTT.

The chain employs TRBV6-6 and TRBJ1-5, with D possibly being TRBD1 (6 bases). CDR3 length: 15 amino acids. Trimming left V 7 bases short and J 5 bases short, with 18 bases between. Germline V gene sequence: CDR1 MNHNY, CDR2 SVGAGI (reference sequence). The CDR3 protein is CASTPGGRGDQPQHF. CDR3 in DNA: TGTGCCAGCACTCCCGGGGGGAGGGGGGATCAGCCCCAGCATTTT.

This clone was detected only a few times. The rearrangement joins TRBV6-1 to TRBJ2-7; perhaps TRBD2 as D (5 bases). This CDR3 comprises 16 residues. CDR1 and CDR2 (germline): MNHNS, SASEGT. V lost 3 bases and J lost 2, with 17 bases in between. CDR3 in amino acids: CASSEMGRGKTYEQYF. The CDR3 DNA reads TGTGCCAGCAGTGAGATGGGAAGAGGGAAGACCTACGAGCAGTACTTC.

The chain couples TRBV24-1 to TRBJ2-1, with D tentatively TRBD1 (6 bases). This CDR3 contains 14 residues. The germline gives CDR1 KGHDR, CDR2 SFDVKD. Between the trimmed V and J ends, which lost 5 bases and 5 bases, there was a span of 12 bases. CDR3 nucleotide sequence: TGTGCCACCAGTGCCGGGACAATCCACAATGAGCAGTTCTTC. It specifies CATSAGTIHNEQFF.

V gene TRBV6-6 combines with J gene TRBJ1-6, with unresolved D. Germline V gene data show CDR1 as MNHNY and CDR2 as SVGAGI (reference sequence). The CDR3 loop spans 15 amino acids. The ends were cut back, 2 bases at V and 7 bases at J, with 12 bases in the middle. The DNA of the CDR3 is TGTGCCAGCAGTTACCTGAGGAGCAACAATTCACCCCTCCACTTT. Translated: CASSYLRSNNSPLHF.

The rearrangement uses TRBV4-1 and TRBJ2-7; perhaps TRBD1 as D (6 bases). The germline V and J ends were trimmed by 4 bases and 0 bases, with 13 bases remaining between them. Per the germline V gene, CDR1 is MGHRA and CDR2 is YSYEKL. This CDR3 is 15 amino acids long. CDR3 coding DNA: TGCGCCAGCAGCCTGGGGGCCACCCACTCCTACGAGCAGTACTTC. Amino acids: CASSLGATHSYEQYF.

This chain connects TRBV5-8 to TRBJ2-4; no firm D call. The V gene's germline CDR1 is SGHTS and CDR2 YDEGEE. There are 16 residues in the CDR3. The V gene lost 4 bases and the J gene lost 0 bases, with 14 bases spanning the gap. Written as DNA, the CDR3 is TGTGCCAGCAGCCTGGCTGTTTTATTAGCCAAAAACATTCAGTACTTC. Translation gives CASSLAVLLAKNIQYF.

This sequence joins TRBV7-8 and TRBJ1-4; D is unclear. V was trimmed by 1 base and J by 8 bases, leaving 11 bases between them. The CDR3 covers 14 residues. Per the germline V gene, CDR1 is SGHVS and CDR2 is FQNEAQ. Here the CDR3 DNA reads TGTGCCAGCAGCTTAGGGTCCCTGACAGAAAAACTGTTTTTT. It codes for CASSLGSLTEKLFF.

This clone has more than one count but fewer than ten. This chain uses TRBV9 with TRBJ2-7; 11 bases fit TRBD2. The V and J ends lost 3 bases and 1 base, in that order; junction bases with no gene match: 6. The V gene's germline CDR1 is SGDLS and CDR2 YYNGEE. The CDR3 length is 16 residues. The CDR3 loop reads CASSGLAGGPSYEQYF. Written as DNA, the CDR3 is TGTGCCAGCAGCGGCCTAGCGGGAGGCCCTTCCTACGAGCAGTACTTC.

CDR3 sequence reads: CASSPGQFGTQYF. DNA of the CDR3: TGTGCCAGCAGCCCCGGACAGTTCGGGACCCAGTACTTC. J is TRBJ2-5 and V is TRBV28; a possible D gene is TRBD1 (6 bases). Germline-derived CDR1 and CDR2 are MDHEN and SYDVKM. Trimming pared 6 bases from V and 7 bases from J, leaving 15 bases between. This CDR3 contains 13 residues.

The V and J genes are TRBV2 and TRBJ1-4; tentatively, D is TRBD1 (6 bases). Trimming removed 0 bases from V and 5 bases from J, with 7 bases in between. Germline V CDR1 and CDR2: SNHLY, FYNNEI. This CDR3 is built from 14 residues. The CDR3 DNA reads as TGTGCCAGCAGTGAAGCAGGGACAAATGAAAAACTGTTTTTT. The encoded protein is CASSEAGTNEKLFF.

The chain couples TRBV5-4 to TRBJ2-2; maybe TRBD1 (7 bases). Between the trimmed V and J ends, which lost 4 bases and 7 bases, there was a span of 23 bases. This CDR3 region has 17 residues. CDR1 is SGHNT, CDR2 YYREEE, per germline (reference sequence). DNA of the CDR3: TGTGCCAGCAGCCCGCTAGTTTCTCAGGGGGGAATCGGGGAGCTGTTTTTT. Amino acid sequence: CASSPLVSQGGIGELFF.

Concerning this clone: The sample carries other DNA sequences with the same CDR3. CDR3 DNA: TGTGCCAGCAGCCAAAGTAGCGGGGCGGAGACCCAGTACTTC. This sequence encodes CASSQSSGAETQYF. The chain carries TRBV14 and TRBJ2-5; 8 nucleotides match TRBD2. With 2 bases clipped from V and 5 bases from J, the junction kept 4 bases outside the gene matches. CDR1 is SGHDN and CDR2 is FVKESK in the germline V gene. CDR3 size: 14 residues.

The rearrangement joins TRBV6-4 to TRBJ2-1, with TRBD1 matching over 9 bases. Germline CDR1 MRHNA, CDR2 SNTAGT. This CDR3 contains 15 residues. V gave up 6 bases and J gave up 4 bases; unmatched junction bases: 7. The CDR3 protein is CASSPGQGPYNEQFF. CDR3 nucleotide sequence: TGTGCCAGCAGCCCAGGACAGGGGCCTTACAATGAGCAGTTCTTC.

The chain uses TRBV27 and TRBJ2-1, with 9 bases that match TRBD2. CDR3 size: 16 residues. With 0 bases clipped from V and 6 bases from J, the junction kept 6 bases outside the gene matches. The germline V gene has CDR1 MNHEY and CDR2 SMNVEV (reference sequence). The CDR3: CASSLSRQREVNEQFF. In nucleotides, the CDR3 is TGTGCCAGCAGTTTATCGAGACAGCGGGAGGTCAATGAGCAGTTCTTC.

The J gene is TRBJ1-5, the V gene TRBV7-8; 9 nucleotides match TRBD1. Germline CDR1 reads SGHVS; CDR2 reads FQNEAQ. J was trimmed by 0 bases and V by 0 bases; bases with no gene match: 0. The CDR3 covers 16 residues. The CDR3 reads CASSLADRGSNQPQHF. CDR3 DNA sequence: TGTGCCAGCAGCTTAGCGGACAGGGGTAGCAATCAGCCCCAGCATTTT.

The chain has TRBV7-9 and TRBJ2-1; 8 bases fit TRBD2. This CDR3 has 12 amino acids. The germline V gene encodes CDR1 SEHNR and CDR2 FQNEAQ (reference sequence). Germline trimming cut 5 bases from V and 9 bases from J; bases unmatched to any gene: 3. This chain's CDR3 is CASSSGGIEQFF. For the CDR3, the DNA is TGTGCCAGCAGCAGCGGGGGTATTGAGCAGTTCTTC. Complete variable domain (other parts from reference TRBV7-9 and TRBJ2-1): DTGVSQNPRHKITKRGQNVTFRCDPISEHNRLYWYRQTLGQGPEFLTYFQNEAQLEKSRLLSDRFSAERPKGSFSTLEIQRTEQGDSAMYLCASSSGGIEQFFGPGTRLTVL.